The clone carrying this T cell receptor beta chain occurred once. The antigen is unknown. It may be a read error: a sequence one base away is much more abundant. A second PCR of 7 to 11 cycles used a sample-barcoded 5' primer and a J-beta primer mix. All cDNA molecules were each tagged by a template-switch adaptor with 12 random nucleotides. TCRdb reprocessed the 5' RACE reads via MiXCR and lists one record per CDR3 protein. In the table there are 1.5 million to 2 million distinct CDR3 sequences, 28% of which are singletons. This record comes from a study of blood T cells in healthy people across ages. Study at large: When template switching was applied, about one barcoded beta molecule was captured per two T cells.

Study findings and constraints: Because donor CMV status was unknown, expanded clonotype changes were possibly confounded.

CDR1 DFQATT and CDR2 SNEGSKA come from the germline V gene (reference sequence). V shed 1 base and J shed 5 bases, with 17 bases lying between them. The CDR3 totals 15 residues. This clonotype was sampled from a woman in her twenties or thirties in good health. The specimen was blood. The gene calls are TRBV20-1 and TRBJ2-5; D may be TRBD1 (7 bases). Here the CDR3 reads CSARVCGQEGETQYF. CDR3 DNA sequence: TGCAGTGCTAGAGTCTGCGGACAGGAGGGGGAGACCCAGTACTTC.